Presented here are 27 T cell receptor beta chains from one specimen sequenced in a study of response to subunit inactivated influenza vaccine. Using its own MiXCR run on the RT-PCR reads, TCRdb lists one record per CDR3 protein. The data contain around 520,000 distinct CDR3 sequences, roughly 23% of them singletons. The starting material was CD4+ T cells sorted from PBMCs, obtained more than 4 days after vaccination. These receptors all come from a middle-aged man who received an inactivated influenza vaccine.

This chain uses TRBV11-2 with TRBJ1-1, with TRBD1 as a possible D gene (6 bases). From germline, CDR1 is SGHAT and CDR2 FQNNGV. The CDR3 has 13 residues. Trimming took 8 bases from V and 2 from J, leaving 12 bases between them. CDR3 sequence (DNA): TGTGCCAGCCGAAAACAGGGCAACACTGAAGCTTTCTTT. Protein sequence: CASRKQGNTEAFF. The full variable domain, with the rest looked up from reference TRBV11-2 and TRBJ1-1, is EAGVAQSPRYKIIEKRQSVAFWCNPISGHATLYWYQQILGQGPKLLIQFQNNGVVDDSQLPKDRFSAERLKGVDSTLKIQPAKLEDSAVYLCASRKQGNTEAFFGQGTRLTVV.

In this sample, this clonotype turned up a few times. The CDR3 DNA reads as TGTGCCAGCAGCACGCAGTCCCCCAATGAGCAGTTCTTC. Its translation is CASSTQSPNEQFF. V usage is TRBV11-2 and J usage is TRBJ2-1; no clear D gene. Germline V gene lookup returns CDR1 SGHAT and CDR2 FQNNGV. This CDR3 region has 13 residues. V lost 5 bases and J 6 bases, leaving 11 bases between the germline ends.

This clonotype has more than one count but fewer than ten. The chain has TRBV6-2 or TRBV6-3 and TRBJ2-5; D unresolved. Germline loops: CDR1 MNHEY, CDR2 SVGEGT. The V gene lost 7 bases and the J gene lost 1 base, with 13 bases spanning the gap. This CDR3 is built from 14 residues. DNA for the CDR3: TGTGCCAGCAATGTAGCTAGTCGCCAAGAGACCCAGTACTTC. Amino acid sequence: CASNVASRQETQYF.

This clonotype was picked up a small number of times. The chain combines TRBV11-1 with TRBJ2-7, with 10 positions matching TRBD1. The CDR3 runs to 15 residues. V was clipped by 6 bases and J by 2 bases; unmatched bases: 7. Per the germline V gene, CDR1 is SGHAT and CDR2 is FQDESV (reference sequence). Here the CDR3 reads CASSQAGQGPYEQYF. In DNA, the CDR3 is TGTGCCAGCAGTCAAGCGGGACAGGGGCCCTACGAGCAGTACTTC.

The CDR3 bases are TGTGCCAGCAGTTTCGAAAGGGGTGTTAATGAAAAACTGTTTTTT. This codes for CASSFERGVNEKLFF. This rearrangement joins TRBV12-3 or TRBV12-4 to TRBJ1-4, with a possible D match to TRBD1 (5 bases). V was clipped by 3 bases and J by 4 bases, with 12 bases between them. This CDR3 is built from 15 residues.

This clonotype was counted a few times. The J gene is TRBJ2-1, the V gene TRBV9; no definite D call. This CDR3 is 12 amino acids long. V was shortened by 4 bases and J by 12 bases, with 14 bases between the two germline ends. Germline CDR1 is SGDLS and CDR2 is YYNGEE. The CDR3 DNA reads TGTGCCAGCAGCCCTGGACCCCCCTCGCAGTTCTTC. It codes for CASSPGPPSQFF. The variable domain in full, completed from reference TRBV9 and TRBJ2-1, reads DSGVTQTPKHLITATGQRVTLRCSPRSGDLSVYWYQQSLDQGLQFLIQYYNGEERAKGNILERFSAQQFPDLHSELNLSSLELGDSALYFCASSPGPPSQFFGPGTRLTVL.

The chain joins TRBV11-3 to TRBJ2-2, with D perhaps TRBD1 or TRBD2 (6 bases each). The CDR3 consists of 14 residues. V lost 2 bases and J 6 bases, leaving 10 bases between the germline ends. The V gene's germline CDR1 is SGHNT and CDR2 YENEEA. The CDR3 is CASSLTGRSGELFF. CDR3 nucleotides: TGTGCCAGCAGCTTAACAGGGAGGTCCGGGGAGCTGTTTTTT.

This clonotype was counted between two and nine times. The chain links TRBV20-1 to TRBJ2-5, with 7 nucleotides matching TRBD1. Per the germline V gene, CDR1 is DFQATT and CDR2 is SNEGSKA (reference sequence). This CDR3 has 15 amino acids. With 0 bases clipped from V and 4 bases from J, the junction kept 8 bases outside the gene matches. CDR3 in amino acids: CSARDPQTGVETQYF. CDR3 in DNA: TGCAGTGCTAGAGATCCCCAAACAGGGGTAGAGACCCAGTACTTC.

The rearrangement joins TRBV6-2 or TRBV6-3 to TRBJ2-7; D is perhaps TRBD1 (6 bases). Germline loops: CDR1 MNHEY, CDR2 SVGEGT. This CDR3 contains 15 residues. V gave up 8 bases and J gave up 5 bases, with 22 bases separating them. For the CDR3, the DNA is TGTGCCAGCTCCACCCCCACGTACAGGGCCCACGAGCAGTACTTC. Amino acids: CASSTPTYRAHEQYF.

The V gene is TRBV30, the J gene TRBJ1-2; D is ambiguous. Germline-derived CDR1 and CDR2 are GTSNPN and SVGIG (reference sequence). This CDR3 has 10 amino acids. Trimming removed 7 bases from V and 4 bases from J, with 7 bases in between. The CDR3 region is CALDLYGYTF. Here the CDR3 DNA reads TGTGCCTTGGATCTCTATGGCTACACCTTC.

This chain connects TRBV20-1 to TRBJ2-7; perhaps D is TRBD1 or TRBD2 (6 bases each). Looked up from germline, CDR1 is DFQATT and CDR2 is SNEGSKA (reference sequence). The CDR3 spans 14 residues. V gave up 3 bases and J gave up 2 bases, with 14 bases separating them. CDR3 amino acids: CSASWGAPTYEQYF. The CDR3 DNA reads TGCAGTGCTAGCTGGGGGGCCCCCACCTACGAGCAGTACTTC.

The V and J genes are TRBV5-1 and TRBJ1-1; D is perhaps TRBD1 (5 bases). V lost 6 bases and J lost 0, with 9 bases in between. This CDR3 region has 13 residues. CDR1 and CDR2 (germline): SGHRS, YFSETQ. CDR3 in amino acids: CASTGVLNTEAFF. In DNA, the CDR3 is TGCGCCAGCACGGGGGTTTTGAACACTGAAGCTTTCTTT.

This rearrangement joins TRBV20-1 to TRBJ2-1, with D tentatively TRBD1 or TRBD2 (5 bases each). V gave up 3 bases and J gave up 10 bases, with 16 bases separating them. There are 13 residues in the CDR3. The V gene's germline CDR1 is DFQATT and CDR2 SNEGSKA (reference sequence). The DNA for the CDR3 is TGCAGTGCTAGGAGGAGGTCGGGGACGGAGCAGTTCTTC. As protein: CSARRRSGTEQFF.

The table lists this clonotype with a few counts. The genes are TRBV7-2 and TRBJ2-1, with 7 bases fitting TRBD2. The CDR3 has 13 amino acids. Germline loops: CDR1 SGHTA, CDR2 FQGNSA. V gave up 2 bases and J gave up 9 bases; unmatched junction bases: 4. As DNA, the CDR3 is TGTGCCAGCAGCTTATCTAGCGGAAGTGAGCAGTTCTTC. Residues: CASSLSSGSEQFF.

This clonotype was detected ten times or more. V is TRBV6-1 and J is TRBJ2-2; the match to TRBD1 covers 7 bases. In germline, CDR1 is MNHNS, CDR2 SASEGT. V shed 8 bases, J shed 0 bases, and the junction held 6 bases outside the gene matches. The CDR3 has 15 amino acids. The CDR3 DNA sequence: TGTGCCAGCCTAACAGGGGCCGCGAACACCGGGGAGCTGTTTTTT. The encoded protein is CASLTGAANTGELFF.

This clonotype showed up many times. V is TRBV29-1 and J is TRBJ2-7; D may be TRBD1 (6 bases). CDR3 length equals 12 residues. Trimming cost V 7 bases and J 3 bases, with 13 bases left between them. Looked up from germline, CDR1 is SQVTM and CDR2 is ANQGSEA. Written as DNA, the CDR3 is TGCAGCGCCGTGGACAGTCACTACGAGCAGTACTTC. It specifies CSAVDSHYEQYF.

The chain employs TRBV7-3 and TRBJ2-3; D unclear. Germline V gene lookup returns CDR1 SGHTA and CDR2 FQGTGA. Trimming shortened V by 1 base and J by 4 bases, and 9 bases separated the two germline ends. CDR3 length: 14 residues. DNA for the CDR3: TGTGCCAGCAGCTTAATGGCTACACCAGATACGCAGTATTTT. It encodes CASSLMATPDTQYF.

The table lists this clonotype with a few counts. The chain employs TRBV3-1 and TRBJ1-1; D unresolved. This CDR3 contains 13 residues. Germline CDR1 LGHDT, CDR2 YNNKEL (reference sequence). The germline V and J ends were trimmed by 4 bases and 0 bases, with 6 bases remaining between them. CDR3 loop: CASSRIMNTEAFF. The CDR3 DNA reads as TGTGCCAGCAGCCGGATCATGAACACTGAAGCTTTCTTT.

The chain recombines TRBV6-5 with TRBJ2-2; D may be TRBD1 (5 bases). The V end lost 2 bases, the J end lost 9 bases, and 16 bases lay between the germline ends. CDR1 is MNHEY, CDR2 SVGAGI, per germline. The CDR3 length is 15 residues. The CDR3 coding sequence is TGTGCCAGCAGTTACCCCCCTAACTGGGGCCGGGAGCTGTTTTTT. Encoded protein: CASSYPPNWGRELFF.

The rearrangement joins TRBV4-1 to TRBJ2-4; no clear D. The V gene's germline CDR1 is MGHRA and CDR2 YSYEKL. The CDR3 is 17 amino acids. V shed 0 bases and J shed 3 bases, with 15 bases lying between them. CDR3 in amino acids: CASSQERQAKGKNIQYF. The CDR3 DNA reads as TGCGCCAGCAGCCAAGAGAGGCAGGCGAAGGGCAAAAACATTCAGTACTTC.

This clonotype was seen ten or more times. This rearrangement joins TRBV12-3 or TRBV12-4 to TRBJ2-1, with 7 bases aligning to TRBD2. The CDR3 totals 14 residues. V lost 8 bases, J lost 0 bases, and 4 bases stayed unmatched. CDR3 residues: CASRLAGSYNEQFF. CDR3 DNA: TGTGCCAGCCGCTTAGCGGGCTCCTACAATGAGCAGTTCTTC.

This clonotype has more than one count but fewer than ten. This chain links TRBV4-3 with TRBJ1-4; 7 bases line up with TRBD1. CDR1 is LGHNA and CDR2 is YSLEER in the germline V gene. Unmatched junction bases numbered 3, after V lost 2 bases and J lost 3 bases. This CDR3 contains 15 residues. The DNA for the CDR3 is TGCGCCAGCAGCCAATGGACAGGAGCTAATGAAAAACTGTTTTTT. Translation gives CASSQWTGANEKLFF.

This clonotype was seen a handful of times. The chain joins TRBV6-1 to TRBJ1-5; no definite D call. Trimming stripped 2 bases from V and 0 bases from J, with 11 bases between. Germline V gene sequence: CDR1 MNHNS, CDR2 SASEGT. The CDR3 loop spans 16 amino acids. CDR3: CASSETVGVSNQPQHF. CDR3 coding DNA: TGTGCCAGCAGTGAAACGGTTGGGGTTAGCAATCAGCCCCAGCATTTT.

This clonotype was observed a few times. The V gene is TRBV5-1, the J gene TRBJ2-6; D is unclear. Germline CDR1 SGHRS, CDR2 YFSETQ. The CDR3 extends over 16 amino acids. V dropped 1 base and J dropped 2 bases, with 10 bases sitting between them. CDR3 DNA sequence: TGCGCCAGCAGCTTGAGGGCAGCTGCTGGGGCCAACGTCCTGACTTTC. Translating gives CASSLRAAAGANVLTF.

This clonotype has a single count. At one of its ends the junction is not consistent with the germline gene, which may arise from a read error. The rearrangement joins TRBV20-1 to TRBJ2-3; D might be TRBD1 (7 bases). The CDR3 length is 16 residues. The germline gives CDR1 DFQATT, CDR2 SNEGSKA (reference sequence). The CDR3 loop is CCARGVTGPGRDTQYF. The CDR3, as DNA: TGCTGTGCTAGAGGGGTGACAGGGCCCGGGAGAGATACGCAGTATTTT.

V gene TRBV29-1 combines with J gene TRBJ1-2; 7 nucleotides agree with TRBD1. Looked up from germline, CDR1 is SQVTM and CDR2 is ANQGSEA. This CDR3 has 13 residues. After removal of 4 bases from V and 1 base from J, the junction contained 3 bases not matched to a gene. The CDR3, as DNA: TGCAGCGTTGGACAGGGACTTAACTATGGCTACACCTTC. This codes for CSVGQGLNYGYTF.

This clonotype was detected only a few times. This chain joins TRBV20-1 and TRBJ2-3, with a weak D call TRBD2 (5 bases). Germline V CDR1 and CDR2: DFQATT, SNEGSKA (reference sequence). CDR3 length: 16 residues. V was cut by 6 bases and J by 2 bases, with 21 bases left in between. CDR3 loop: CSAGDPGRGHTDTQYF. The CDR3, as DNA: TGCAGTGCCGGCGACCCCGGACGCGGGCACACAGATACGCAGTATTTT.